This T cell receptor beta chain was obtained from a study of long-term antiretroviral therapy in people with HIV. About the research overall: Some samples came about a decade before the 2015 immediate-ART recommendation, and these were the earliest.

Every donor had one or more pre-ART and two or more post-ART PBMC samples. CDR3 length: 13 residues. V was trimmed by 1 base and J by 6 bases, leaving 10 bases between them. The germline V gene has CDR1 GTSNPN and CDR2 SVGIG (reference sequence). General study points: Patients on ART gained diversity, which nonetheless stayed below transplant donor controls.

A note on this clone: Its specificity is unknown.

At the survey level, the v3.0 immunoSEQ assay was run. Some clones are missing from TCRdb's copy, which holds only in-frame ones; the method was immunoSEQ multiplex PCR. The sample contains more than 20,000 clones, 75% to 90% of which appear only once. The chain is built from TRBV30 and TRBJ1-5; D unclear. Specimen: unsorted PBMCs, collected 0.4 years after starting antiretroviral therapy. This sequence originates from a man aged 45-65 years with HIV. The CDR3 loop reads CAWSEREGQPQHF. CDR3 bases: TGTGCCTGGAGTGAGAGGGAGGGTCAGCCCCAGCATTTT.